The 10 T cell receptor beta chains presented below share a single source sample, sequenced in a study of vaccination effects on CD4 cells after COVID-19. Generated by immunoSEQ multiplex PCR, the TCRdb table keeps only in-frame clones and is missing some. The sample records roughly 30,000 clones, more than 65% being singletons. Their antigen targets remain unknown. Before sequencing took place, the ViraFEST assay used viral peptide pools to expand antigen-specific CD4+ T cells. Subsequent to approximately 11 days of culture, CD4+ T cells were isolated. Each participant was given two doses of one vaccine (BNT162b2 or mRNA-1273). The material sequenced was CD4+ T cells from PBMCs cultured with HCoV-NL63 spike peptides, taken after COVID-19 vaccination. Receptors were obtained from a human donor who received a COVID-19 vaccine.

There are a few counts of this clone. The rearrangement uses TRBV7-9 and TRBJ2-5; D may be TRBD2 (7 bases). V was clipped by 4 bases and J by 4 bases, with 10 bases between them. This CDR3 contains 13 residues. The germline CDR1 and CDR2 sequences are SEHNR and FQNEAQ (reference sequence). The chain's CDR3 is CASSWGGRETQYF. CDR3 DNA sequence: TGTGCCAGCAGCTGGGGGGGGCGAGAGACCCAGTACTTC.

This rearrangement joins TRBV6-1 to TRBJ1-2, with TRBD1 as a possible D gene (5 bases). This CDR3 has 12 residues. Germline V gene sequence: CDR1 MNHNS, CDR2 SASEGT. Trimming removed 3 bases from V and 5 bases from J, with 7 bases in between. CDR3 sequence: CASSDPGYGYTF. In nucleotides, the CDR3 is TGTGCCAGCAGTGATCCAGGGTATGGCTACACCTTC.

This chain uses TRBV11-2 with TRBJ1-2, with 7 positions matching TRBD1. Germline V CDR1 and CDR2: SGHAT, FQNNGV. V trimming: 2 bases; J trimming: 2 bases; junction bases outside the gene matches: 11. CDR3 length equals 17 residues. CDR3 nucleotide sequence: TGTGCCAGCAGCTTATGGCTACGGGACAGAGAAAACTATGGCTACACCTTC. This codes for CASSLWLRDRENYGYTF.

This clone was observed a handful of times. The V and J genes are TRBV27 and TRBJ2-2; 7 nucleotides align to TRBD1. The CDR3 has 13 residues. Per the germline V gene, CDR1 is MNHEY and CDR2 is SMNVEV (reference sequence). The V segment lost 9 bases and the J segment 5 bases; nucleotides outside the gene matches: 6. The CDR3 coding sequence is TGTGCCAGACACAGGGGAGATACCGGGGAGCTGTTTTTT. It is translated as CARHRGDTGELFF.

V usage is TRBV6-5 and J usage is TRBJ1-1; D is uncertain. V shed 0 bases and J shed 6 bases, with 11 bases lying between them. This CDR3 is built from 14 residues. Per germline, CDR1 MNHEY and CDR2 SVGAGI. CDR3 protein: CASSYSSGRPEAFF. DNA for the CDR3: TGTGCCAGCAGTTACTCTTCGGGTAGACCTGAAGCTTTCTTT.

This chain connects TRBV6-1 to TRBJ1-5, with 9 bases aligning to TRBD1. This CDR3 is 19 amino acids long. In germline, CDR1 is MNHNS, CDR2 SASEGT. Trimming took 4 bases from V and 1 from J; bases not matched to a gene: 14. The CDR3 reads CASSALGQGGPGSNQPQHF. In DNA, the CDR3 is TGTGCCAGCAGTGCCCTGGGACAGGGAGGGCCGGGGAGCAATCAGCCCCAGCATTTT.

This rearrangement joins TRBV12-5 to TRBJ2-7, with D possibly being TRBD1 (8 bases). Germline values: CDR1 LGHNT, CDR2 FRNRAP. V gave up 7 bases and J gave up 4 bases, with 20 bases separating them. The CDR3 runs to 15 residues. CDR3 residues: CASASSKRDRYEQYF. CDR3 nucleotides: TGTGCTAGTGCCTCATCGAAGCGGGACAGGTACGAGCAGTACTTC.

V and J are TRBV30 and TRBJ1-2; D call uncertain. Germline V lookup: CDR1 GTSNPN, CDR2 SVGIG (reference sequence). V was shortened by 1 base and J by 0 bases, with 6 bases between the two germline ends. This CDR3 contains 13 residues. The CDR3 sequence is CAWSAGTNYGYTF. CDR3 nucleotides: TGTGCCTGGAGTGCCGGGACTAACTATGGCTACACCTTC.

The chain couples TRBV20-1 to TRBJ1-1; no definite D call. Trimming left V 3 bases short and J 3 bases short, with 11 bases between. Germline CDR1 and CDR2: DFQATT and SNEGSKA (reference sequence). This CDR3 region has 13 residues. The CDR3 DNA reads TGCAGTGCTAGTGGGCAGCTCGACACTGAAGCTTTCTTT. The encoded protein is CSASGQLDTEAFF.

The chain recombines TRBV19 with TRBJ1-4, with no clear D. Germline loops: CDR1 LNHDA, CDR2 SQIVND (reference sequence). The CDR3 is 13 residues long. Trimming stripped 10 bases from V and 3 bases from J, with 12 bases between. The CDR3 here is CATMSQSNEKLFF. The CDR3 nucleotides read TGTGCCACCATGAGTCAGTCTAATGAAAAACTGTTTTTT.